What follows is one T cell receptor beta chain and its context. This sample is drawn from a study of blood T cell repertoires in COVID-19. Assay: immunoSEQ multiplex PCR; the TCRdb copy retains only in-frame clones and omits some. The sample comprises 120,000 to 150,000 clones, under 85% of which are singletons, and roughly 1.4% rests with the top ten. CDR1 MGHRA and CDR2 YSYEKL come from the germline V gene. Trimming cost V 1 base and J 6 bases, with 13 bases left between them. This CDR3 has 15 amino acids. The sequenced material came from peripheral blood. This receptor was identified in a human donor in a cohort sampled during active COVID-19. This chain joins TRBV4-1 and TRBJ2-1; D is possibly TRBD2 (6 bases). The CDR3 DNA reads TGCGCCAGCAGCCAAGCCTGGGGGGTAGTCAATGAGCAGTTCTTC. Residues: CASSQAWGVVNEQFF.